Described below is a single T cell receptor (beta chain) sequence and its context. In germline, CDR1 is MDHEN, CDR2 SYDVKM. The CDR3 covers 14 residues. Trimming left V 7 bases short and J 8 bases short, with 17 bases between. PCR was performed using 60 Vbeta and 13 Jbeta primers. TCRdb's copy holds only in-frame clones and misses some; the assay was immunoSEQ multiplex PCR. The sample has 54,000 or so clones, about two thirds seen once. The entry originates in a study of cytomegalovirus exposure and HLA in healthy donors. The J gene is TRBJ1-4, the V gene TRBV28; perhaps TRBD1 as D (5 bases). The sequence was collected from a woman aged 55-69 years in good health and CMV-seropositive. The sample comprised PBMCs. The CDR3 reads CASNSRGVQEKLFF. The CDR3 coding sequence is TGTGCCAGCAACTCGCGGGGGGTGCAGGAAAAACTGTTTTTT.